These 22 T cell receptor beta chains originate from one sample sequenced in a study of regulatory T cells in long-lasting Graves disease. Time point here: newly diagnosed GD, antithyroid drugs for less than 3 months. Preparation of the TCR library used RNA extracted from PBMCs. Construction of TCR beta libraries relied on iRepertoire HTBI primers and on Arm-PCR targeting CDR3 regions. TCRdb re-derived calls from the multiplex PCR reads in MiXCR, one entry per CDR3 protein. This sample has about 540,000 distinct CDR3 sequences, with about 13% found just once. These data were also reused for a study on T cells in Graves' hyperthyroidism and ophthalmopathy.

Sequenced material: peripheral blood mononuclear cells (PBMCs), taken at new diagnosis, from a patient treated with antithyroid drugs. These receptors all stem from a man younger than 45 with Graves disease.

This clonotype was seen once. This sequence may be a read error, since a much larger clone differs from it by one base. This sequence joins TRBV6-9 and TRBJ1-1, with a possible D match to TRBD1 (5 bases). This CDR3 is built from 15 residues. Trimming stripped 3 bases from V and 4 bases from J, with 15 bases between. Germline-derived CDR1 and CDR2 are MNHGY and SVAAGI. In DNA form, the CDR3 reads TGTGCCAGCAGTTACTCAGGGACTTGGGGCACTGAAGCTTTCTTT. It is translated as CASSYSGTWGTEAFF.

The sample holds a few counts of this clonotype. This chain connects TRBV19 to TRBJ1-4, with TRBD1 matching 7 bases. V dropped 7 bases and J dropped 3; count of bases not matched to a gene: 14. Per germline, CDR1 LNHDA and CDR2 SQIVND (reference sequence). The CDR3 covers 17 residues. CDR3 bases: TGTGCCAGTAAGAGGGACAGCCGACCAAACTCTAATGAAAAACTGTTTTTT. Its translation is CASKRDSRPNSNEKLFF.

This clonotype was counted a few times. This chain links TRBV25-1 with TRBJ1-6; 9 nucleotides agree with TRBD1. The germline V gene encodes CDR1 MGHDK and CDR2 SYGVNS. V shed 1 base, J shed 10 bases, and the junction held 14 bases outside the gene matches. The length of the CDR3 is 18 residues. Written as DNA, the CDR3 is TGTGCCAGCAGTGAATCCATCGACAGGGGGAGATACGGATCACCCCTCCACTTT. As protein: CASSESIDRGRYGSPLHF.

In its sample, this clonotype was seen many times. This chain links TRBV29-1 with TRBJ1-1; D is unclear. Trimming pared 6 bases from V and 4 bases from J, leaving 12 bases between. Germline V gene sequence: CDR1 SQVTM, CDR2 ANQGSEA. There are 12 residues in the CDR3. As DNA, the CDR3 is TGCAGCGTGGGGTCCAGGCCCACTGAAGCTTTCTTT. Protein sequence: CSVGSRPTEAFF.

At least ten counts were recorded for this clonotype. The CDR3 sequence is CASSLRSGREKLFF. The CDR3 bases are TGTGCCAGCAGCTTACGAAGCGGTCGAGAAAAACTGTTTTTT. This chain links TRBV7-8 with TRBJ1-4; D unresolved. The V end lost 2 bases, the J end lost 8 bases, and 12 bases lay between the germline ends. In germline, CDR1 is SGHVS, CDR2 FQNEAQ. The CDR3 has 14 amino acids.

About this clonotype itself: A much larger clonotype is one base distant, so this may be a read error. The rearrangement joins TRBV28 to TRBJ1-4; D might be TRBD1 (5 bases). The CDR3 runs to 15 residues. CDR1 MDHEN and CDR2 SYDVKM come from the germline V gene. CDR3 sequence (DNA): TGTGCCAGCAGGATGACAGTTGCAACTAATGAAAAACTGGTTTTT. This gives the protein CASRMTVATNEKLVF.

This clonotype came up many times. V usage is TRBV24-1 and J usage is TRBJ2-5; D is undetermined. Between the trimmed V and J ends, which lost 4 bases and 6 bases, there was a span of 11 bases. CDR3 size: 13 residues. The germline CDR1 and CDR2 sequences are KGHDR and SFDVKD. CDR3 region: CATSDRFYKTQYF. As DNA, the CDR3 is TGTGCCACCAGTGACCGATTCTACAAGACCCAGTACTTC.

This clonotype was counted many times. This sequence joins TRBV11-1 and TRBJ2-2, with a weak D call TRBD2 (5 bases). Germline CDR1 is SGHAT and CDR2 is FQDESV (reference sequence). This CDR3 comprises 15 residues. Trimming left V 5 bases short and J 0 bases short, with 10 bases between. The CDR3 DNA is TGTGCCAGCAGCCCGCCGGGGTCGAACACCGGGGAGCTGTTTTTT. It specifies CASSPPGSNTGELFF.

This clonotype was seen at least ten times. This chain connects TRBV7-8 to TRBJ1-2, with D perhaps matching TRBD1 (6 bases). The CDR3 contains 14 residues. CDR1 is SGHVS and CDR2 is FQNEAQ in the germline V gene. V lost 1 base to trimming and J lost 3 bases, with 9 bases between them. Written as DNA, the CDR3 is TGTGCCAGCAGCTTAGAGGGGGGACACTATGGCTACACCTTC. Residues: CASSLEGGHYGYTF. Combining the CDR3 with reference TRBV7-8 and TRBJ1-2 gives the whole variable domain GAGVSQSPRYKVAKRGQDVALRCDPISGHVSLFWYQQALGQGPEFLTYFQNEAQLDKSGLPSDRFFAERPEGSVSTLKIQRTQQEDSAVYLCASSLEGGHYGYTFGSGTRLTVV.

This chain connects TRBV5-1 to TRBJ1-4; D ambiguous. This CDR3 has 14 amino acids. V lost 4 bases and J lost 2, with 9 bases in between. Germline CDR1 SGHRS, CDR2 YFSETQ. The CDR3 loop is CASSPTSTNEKLFF. The DNA of the CDR3 is TGCGCCAGCAGCCCTACTAGTACTAATGAAAAACTGTTTTTT.

Comments on this clonotype: One base separates it from a far larger clone, so it is likely a read error. The chain links TRBV11-2 to TRBJ2-1; possibly TRBD2 for D (6 bases). The CDR3 runs 12 residues. With 5 bases removed from V and 10 bases from J, the gap between germline ends came to 12 bases. Germline lookup yields CDR1 SGHAT and CDR2 FQNNGV. In nucleotides, the CDR3 is TGTGCCAGCAGCCCCACTCTAGCGGAGCAGTTCTTC. It encodes CASSPTLAEQFF.

This rearrangement joins TRBV4-1 to TRBJ2-7, with D tentatively TRBD1 or TRBD2 (6 bases each). The CDR3 contains 15 residues. Germline lookup yields CDR1 MGHRA and CDR2 YSYEKL. Trimming took 1 base from V and 9 from J, leaving 19 bases between them. CDR3 loop: CASSQVEGGRHLQYF. The CDR3 region has the DNA TGCGCCAGCAGCCAAGTTGAGGGGGGAAGACACTTGCAGTACTTC.

Ten or more counts support this clonotype. The genes are TRBV11-2 and TRBJ2-7; tentatively, D is TRBD2 (6 bases). Trimming removed 0 bases from V and 4 bases from J, with 13 bases in between. The germline CDR1 and CDR2 sequences are SGHAT and FQNNGV. The CDR3 totals 15 residues. The CDR3 nucleotides read TGTGCCAGCAGCTTAGATCCGGGAGTCCTTTACGAGCAGTACTTC. This encodes CASSLDPGVLYEQYF.

This clonotype was detected only a few times. The chain links TRBV30 to TRBJ2-7; D is unclear. Trimming stripped 1 base from V and 2 bases from J, with 9 bases between. CDR1 is GTSNPN and CDR2 is SVGIG in the germline V gene (reference sequence). This CDR3 comprises 13 residues. The CDR3 DNA is TGTGCCTGGAGTGATAGGAACACCTACGAGCAGTACTTC. Encoded protein: CAWSDRNTYEQYF.

V gene TRBV5-1 combines with J gene TRBJ1-6; 10 bases are shared with TRBD1. CDR3 length: 17 amino acids. The V segment lost 4 bases and the J segment 3 bases; nucleotides outside the gene matches: 7. Germline CDR1 and CDR2: SGHRS and YFSETQ. The CDR3 bases are TGCGCCAGCAGCGGAGACAGGGGGCGCGGCTATAATTCACCCCTCCACTTT. It is translated as CASSGDRGRGYNSPLHF.

The gene calls are TRBV7-9 and TRBJ2-3, with TRBD2 matching 13 bases. Germline CDR1 reads SEHNR; CDR2 reads FQNEAQ (reference sequence). Unmatched junction bases numbered 12, after V lost 1 base and J lost 2 bases. The CDR3 sequence is 20 residues long. The CDR3 here is CASSLEGRTSGSSITDTQYF. The CDR3 DNA reads as TGTGCCAGCAGCTTAGAGGGCCGGACTAGCGGGAGTTCAATCACAGATACGCAGTATTTT.

This clonotype was counted ten times or more. The CDR3 DNA follows: TGCGCCAGCAGCTTGGGAATTGGCGGCTTCAATCAGCCCCAGCATTTT. Protein product: CASSLGIGGFNQPQHF. V usage is TRBV5-1 and J usage is TRBJ1-5; no firm D call. V was cut by 0 bases and J by 3 bases, with 13 bases left in between. This CDR3 spans 16 amino acids. The germline V gene has CDR1 SGHRS and CDR2 YFSETQ.

This clonotype was found many times. V gene TRBV10-1 combines with J gene TRBJ2-7, with 11 bases lining up with TRBD2. With V trimmed by 2 bases and J by 4 bases, 7 bases remained unmatched. The CDR3 consists of 16 residues. The germline CDR1 and CDR2 sequences are WNHNN and SYGVQD (reference sequence). Here the CDR3 DNA reads TGCGCCAGCAGTGAGAGTGGGCTAGCGGGAGGATACGAGCAGTACTTC. Translating gives CASSESGLAGGYEQYF.

In this sample, this clonotype turned up a few times. V and J are TRBV5-1 and TRBJ2-7, with D maybe TRBD2 (6 bases). This CDR3 contains 12 residues. Germline V gives CDR1 SGHRS, CDR2 YFSETQ. Between the trimmed V and J ends, which lost 7 bases and 3 bases, there was a span of 11 bases. CDR3 residues: CASAHSGYEQYF. CDR3 nucleotide sequence: TGCGCCAGCGCCCATAGCGGCTACGAGCAGTACTTC. Full variable domain (outside the CDR3, taken from reference TRBV5-1 and TRBJ2-7): KAGVTQTPRYLIKTRGQQVTLSCSPISGHRSVSWYQQTPGQGLQFLFEYFSETQRNKGNFPGRFSGRQFSNSRSEMNVSTLELGDSALYLCASAHSGYEQYFGPGTRLTVT.

Comments on this clonotype: It is likely a read error: a sequence one base away is far more abundant. This chain connects TRBV6-8 to TRBJ2-5; 8 nucleotides agree with TRBD2. Germline-derived CDR1 and CDR2 are MNHGY and SAAAGT. The CDR3 has 14 amino acids. The CDR3: CTSSYSGSRETQYF. The CDR3 DNA follows: TGTACCAGCAGTTACAGCGGGAGTCGAGAGACCCAGTACTTC.

This chain connects TRBV6-1 to TRBJ2-3; perhaps TRBD2 as D (5 bases). This CDR3 region has 13 residues. V was clipped by 5 bases and J by 4 bases, with 10 bases between them. Per the germline V gene, CDR1 is MNHNS and CDR2 is SASEGT. As DNA, the CDR3 is TGTGCCAGCAGTCCAACGAGGGCAGATACGCAGTATTTT. Translated, it gives CASSPTRADTQYF.

The table lists this clonotype with a few counts. The J gene is TRBJ2-1, the V gene TRBV3-1, with TRBD1 as a possible D gene (7 bases). Germline assignment: CDR1 LGHDT and CDR2 YNNKEL (reference sequence). Trimming removed 4 bases from V and 5 bases from J, with 18 bases in between. This CDR3 is 16 amino acids long. CDR3: CASSLRGPSANNEQFF. The CDR3 DNA reads as TGTGCCAGCAGCCTTAGGGGGCCTAGCGCCAACAATGAGCAGTTCTTC.